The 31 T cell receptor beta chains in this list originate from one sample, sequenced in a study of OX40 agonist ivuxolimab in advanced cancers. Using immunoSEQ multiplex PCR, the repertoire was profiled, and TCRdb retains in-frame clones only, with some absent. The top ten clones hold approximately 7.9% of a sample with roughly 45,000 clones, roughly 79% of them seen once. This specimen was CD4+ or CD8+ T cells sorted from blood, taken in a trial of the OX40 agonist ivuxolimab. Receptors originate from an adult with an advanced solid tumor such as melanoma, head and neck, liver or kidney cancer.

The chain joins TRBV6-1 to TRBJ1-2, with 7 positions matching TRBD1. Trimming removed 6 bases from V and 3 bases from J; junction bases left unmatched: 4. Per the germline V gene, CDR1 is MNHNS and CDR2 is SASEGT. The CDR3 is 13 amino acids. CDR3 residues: CASRETGHYGYTF. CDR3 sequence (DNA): TGTGCCAGCAGGGAGACAGGGCACTATGGCTACACCTTC.

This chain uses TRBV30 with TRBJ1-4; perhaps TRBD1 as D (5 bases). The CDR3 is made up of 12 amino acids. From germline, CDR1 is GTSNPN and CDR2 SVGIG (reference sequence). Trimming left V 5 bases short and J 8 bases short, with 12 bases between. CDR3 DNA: TGTGCCTGGCAAGACGGGGGGGAAAAACTGTTTTTT. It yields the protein CAWQDGGEKLFF.

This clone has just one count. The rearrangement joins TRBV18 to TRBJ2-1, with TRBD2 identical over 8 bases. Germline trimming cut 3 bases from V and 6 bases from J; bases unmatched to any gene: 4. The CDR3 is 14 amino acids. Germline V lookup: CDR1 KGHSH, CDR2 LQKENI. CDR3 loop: CASSPREGSNEQFF. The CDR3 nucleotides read TGTGCCAGCTCACCCCGGGAGGGTTCCAATGAGCAGTTCTTC.

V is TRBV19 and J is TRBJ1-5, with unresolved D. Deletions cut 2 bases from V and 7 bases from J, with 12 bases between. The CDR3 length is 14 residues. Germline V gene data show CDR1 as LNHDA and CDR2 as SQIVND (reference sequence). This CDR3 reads CASSISREGQPQHF. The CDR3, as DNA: TGTGCCAGTAGTATAAGTAGGGAAGGACAGCCCCAGCATTTT.

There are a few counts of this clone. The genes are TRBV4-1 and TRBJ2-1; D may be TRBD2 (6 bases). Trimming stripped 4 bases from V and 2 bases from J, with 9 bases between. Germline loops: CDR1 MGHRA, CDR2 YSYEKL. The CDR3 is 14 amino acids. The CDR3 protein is CASSPWRAYNEQFF. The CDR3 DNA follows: TGCGCCAGCAGCCCATGGAGGGCCTACAATGAGCAGTTCTTC.

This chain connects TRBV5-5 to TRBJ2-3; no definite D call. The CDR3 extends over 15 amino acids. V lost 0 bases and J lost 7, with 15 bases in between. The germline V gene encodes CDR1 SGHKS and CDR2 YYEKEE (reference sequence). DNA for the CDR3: TGTGCCAGCAGCTTGGCCTTAGGAGTTGGGAATACGCAGTATTTT. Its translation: CASSLALGVGNTQYF.

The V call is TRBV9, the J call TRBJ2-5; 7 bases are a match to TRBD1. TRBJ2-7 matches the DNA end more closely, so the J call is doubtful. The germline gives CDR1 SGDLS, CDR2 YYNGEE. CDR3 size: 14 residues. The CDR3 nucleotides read TGTGCCAGCAGCGAGGGGGCGGTTCGAGGCGAGCAGTACTTC. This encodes CASSEGAVRGEQYF.

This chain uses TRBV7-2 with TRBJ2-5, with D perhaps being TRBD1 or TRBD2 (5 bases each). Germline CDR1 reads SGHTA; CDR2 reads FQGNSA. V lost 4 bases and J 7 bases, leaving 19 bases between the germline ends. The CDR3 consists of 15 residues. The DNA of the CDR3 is TGTGCCAGCAGCTCCTCCGGCCCCCCGGGGCTGACCCAGTACTTC. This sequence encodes CASSSSGPPGLTQYF.

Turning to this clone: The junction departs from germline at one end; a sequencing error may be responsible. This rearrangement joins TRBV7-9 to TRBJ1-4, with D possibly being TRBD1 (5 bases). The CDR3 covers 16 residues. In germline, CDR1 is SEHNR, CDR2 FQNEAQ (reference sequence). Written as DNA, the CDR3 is TGTGCCAGCAGCTTAGGTTGGACAATGAACCTCGAAATACTGTTTTTT. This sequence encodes CASSLGWTMNLEILFF. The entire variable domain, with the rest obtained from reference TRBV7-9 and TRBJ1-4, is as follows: DTGVSQNPRHKITKRGQNVTFRCDPISEHNRLYWYRQTLGQGPEFLTYFQNEAQLEKSRLLSDRFSAERPKGSFSTLEIQRTEQGDSAMYLCASSLGWTMNLEILFFGSGTQLSVL.

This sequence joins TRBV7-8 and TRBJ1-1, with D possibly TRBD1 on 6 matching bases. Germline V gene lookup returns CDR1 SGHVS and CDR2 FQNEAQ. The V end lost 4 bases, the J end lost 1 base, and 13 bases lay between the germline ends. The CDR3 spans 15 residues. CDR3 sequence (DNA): TGTGCCAGCAGCTGGGAGGGAGGGGGGAACACTGAAGCTTTCTTT. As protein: CASSWEGGGNTEAFF.

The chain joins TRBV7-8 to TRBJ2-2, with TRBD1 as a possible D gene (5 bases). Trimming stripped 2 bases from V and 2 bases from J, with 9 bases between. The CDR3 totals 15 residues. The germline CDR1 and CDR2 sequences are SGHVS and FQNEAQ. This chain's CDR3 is CASSLSRVNTGELFF. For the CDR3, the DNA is TGTGCCAGCAGCTTAAGCAGGGTTAACACCGGGGAGCTGTTTTTT.

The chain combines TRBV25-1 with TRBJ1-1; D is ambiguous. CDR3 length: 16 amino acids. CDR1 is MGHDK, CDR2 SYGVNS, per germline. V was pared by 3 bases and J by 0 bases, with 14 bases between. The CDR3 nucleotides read TGTGCCAGCAGTGAGCTTTCGGCAGGCATGAACACTGAAGCTTTCTTT. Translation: CASSELSAGMNTEAFF.

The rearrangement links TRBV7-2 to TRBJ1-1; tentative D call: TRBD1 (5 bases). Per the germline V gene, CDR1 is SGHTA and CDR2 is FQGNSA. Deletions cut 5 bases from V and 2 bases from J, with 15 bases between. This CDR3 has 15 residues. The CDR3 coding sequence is TGTGCCAGCAGCCCCCGAGGGGCGTATAACACTGAAGCTTTCTTT. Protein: CASSPRGAYNTEAFF. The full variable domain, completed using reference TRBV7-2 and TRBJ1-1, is GAGVSQSPSNKVTEKGKDVELRCDPISGHTALYWYRQSLGQGLEFLIYFQGNSAPDKSGLPSDRFSAERTGGSVSTLTIQRTQQEDSAVYLCASSPRGAYNTEAFFGQGTRLTVV.

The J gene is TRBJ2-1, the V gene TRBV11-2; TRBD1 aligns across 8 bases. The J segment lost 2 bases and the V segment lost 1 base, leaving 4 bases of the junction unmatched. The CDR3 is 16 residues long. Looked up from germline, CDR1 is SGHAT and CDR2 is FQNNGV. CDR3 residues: CASSLVRGPAYNEQFF. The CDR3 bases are TGTGCCAGCAGCTTAGTCAGGGGGCCAGCCTACAATGAGCAGTTCTTC.

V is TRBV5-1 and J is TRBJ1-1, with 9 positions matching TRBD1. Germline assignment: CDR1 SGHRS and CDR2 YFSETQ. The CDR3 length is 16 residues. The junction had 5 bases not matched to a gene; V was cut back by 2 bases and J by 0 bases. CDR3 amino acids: CASSLLQGAVNTEAFF. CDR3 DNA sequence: TGCGCCAGCAGCTTACTACAGGGGGCTGTGAACACTGAAGCTTTCTTT.

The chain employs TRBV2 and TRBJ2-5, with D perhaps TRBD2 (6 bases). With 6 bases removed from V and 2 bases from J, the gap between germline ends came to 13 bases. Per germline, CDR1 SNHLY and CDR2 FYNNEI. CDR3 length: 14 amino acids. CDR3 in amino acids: CASRRSGLQETQYF. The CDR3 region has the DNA TGTGCCAGCAGACGATCGGGACTGCAAGAGACCCAGTACTTC.

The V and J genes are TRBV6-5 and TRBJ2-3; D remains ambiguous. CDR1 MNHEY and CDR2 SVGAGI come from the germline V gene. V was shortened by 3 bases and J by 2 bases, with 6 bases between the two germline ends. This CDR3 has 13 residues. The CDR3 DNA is TGTGCCAGCAGTTATTTCTCCACAGATACGCAGTATTTT. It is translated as CASSYFSTDTQYF.

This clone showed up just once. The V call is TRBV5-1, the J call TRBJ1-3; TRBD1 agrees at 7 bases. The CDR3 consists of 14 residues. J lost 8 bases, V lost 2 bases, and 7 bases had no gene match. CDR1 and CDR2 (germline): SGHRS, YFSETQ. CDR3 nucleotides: TGCGCCAGCAGCTTAACTACAGGGGACCACACCATATATTTT. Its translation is CASSLTTGDHTIYF.

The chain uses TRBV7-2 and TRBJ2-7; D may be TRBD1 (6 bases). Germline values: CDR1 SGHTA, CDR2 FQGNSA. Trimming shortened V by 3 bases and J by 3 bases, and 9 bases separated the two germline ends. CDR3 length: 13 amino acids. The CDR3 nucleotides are TGTGCCAGCAGCTTTGGACAGCGCTACGAGCAGTACTTC. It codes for CASSFGQRYEQYF.

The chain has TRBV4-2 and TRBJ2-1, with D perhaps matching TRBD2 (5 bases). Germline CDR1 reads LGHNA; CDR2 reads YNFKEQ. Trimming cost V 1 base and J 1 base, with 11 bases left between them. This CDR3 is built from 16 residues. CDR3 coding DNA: TGTGCCAGCAGCCAAGTGAGCGGAGCTTCCTACAATGAGCAGTTCTTC. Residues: CASSQVSGASYNEQFF.

The CDR3 DNA reads TGTGCCTGGAGTGTGGCGGGAGGAAACACCATATATTTT. As protein: CAWSVAGGNTIYF. V and J are TRBV30 and TRBJ1-3; D not certain. CDR3 length: 13 amino acids. Germline V lookup: CDR1 GTSNPN, CDR2 SVGIG (reference sequence). Trimming stripped 0 bases from V and 4 bases from J, with 7 bases between.

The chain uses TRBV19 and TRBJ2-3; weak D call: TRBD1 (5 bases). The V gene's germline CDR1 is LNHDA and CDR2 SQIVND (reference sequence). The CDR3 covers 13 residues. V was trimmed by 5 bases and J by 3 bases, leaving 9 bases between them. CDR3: CASSPRDTDTQYF. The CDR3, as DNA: TGTGCCAGTAGTCCCAGGGATACAGATACGCAGTATTTT.

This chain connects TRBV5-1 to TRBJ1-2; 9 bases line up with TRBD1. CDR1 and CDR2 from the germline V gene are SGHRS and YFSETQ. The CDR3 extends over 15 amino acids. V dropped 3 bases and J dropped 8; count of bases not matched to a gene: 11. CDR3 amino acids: CASSYITGGAEGYTF. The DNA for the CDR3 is TGCGCCAGCAGCTATATAACAGGGGGCGCGGAGGGCTACACCTTC.

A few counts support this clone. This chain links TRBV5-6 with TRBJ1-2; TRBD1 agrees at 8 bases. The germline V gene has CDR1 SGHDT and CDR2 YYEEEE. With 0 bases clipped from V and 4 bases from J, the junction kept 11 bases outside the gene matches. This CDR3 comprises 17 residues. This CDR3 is CASSLGITGGLGYGYTF. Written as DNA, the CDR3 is TGTGCCAGCAGCTTGGGGATTACAGGGGGGCTGGGCTATGGCTACACCTTC. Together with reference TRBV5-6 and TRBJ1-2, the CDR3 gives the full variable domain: DAGVTQSPTHLIKTRGQQVTLRCSPKSGHDTVSWYQQALGQGPQFIFQYYEEEERQRGNFPDRFSGHQFPNYSSELNVNALLLGDSALYLCASSLGITGGLGYGYTFGSGTRLTVV.

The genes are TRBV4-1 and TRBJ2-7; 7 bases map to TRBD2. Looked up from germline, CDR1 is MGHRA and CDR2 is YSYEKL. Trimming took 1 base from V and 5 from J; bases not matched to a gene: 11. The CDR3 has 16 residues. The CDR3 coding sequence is TGCGCCAGCAGCCAAGGGGTCTCTGGAGCGGGACACGAGCAGTACTTC. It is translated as CASSQGVSGAGHEQYF.

The chain's CDR3 is CASSQDWSGQATYNEQFF. The CDR3 coding sequence is TGCGCCAGCAGCCAAGATTGGTCCGGCCAGGCGACCTACAATGAGCAGTTCTTC. V is TRBV4-3 and J is TRBJ2-1; D not resolved. The CDR3 contains 18 residues. V lost 0 bases and J 2 bases, leaving 17 bases between the germline ends. Germline V gives CDR1 LGHNA, CDR2 YSLEER.

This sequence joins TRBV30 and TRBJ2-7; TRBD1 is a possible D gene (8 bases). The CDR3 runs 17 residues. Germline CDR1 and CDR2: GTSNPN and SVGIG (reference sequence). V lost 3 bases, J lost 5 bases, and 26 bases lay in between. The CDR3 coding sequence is TGTGCCTGGAGAGGGCAGGGGGCGCGCGGGAGTGGCCACGAGCAGTACTTC. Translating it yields CAWRGQGARGSGHEQYF.

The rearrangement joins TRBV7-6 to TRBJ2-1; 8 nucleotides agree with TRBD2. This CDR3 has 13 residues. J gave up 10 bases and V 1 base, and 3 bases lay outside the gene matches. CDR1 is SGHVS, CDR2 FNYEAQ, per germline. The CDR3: CASSLVSGREQFF. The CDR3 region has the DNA TGTGCCAGCAGCTTAGTAAGCGGGAGAGAGCAGTTCTTC.

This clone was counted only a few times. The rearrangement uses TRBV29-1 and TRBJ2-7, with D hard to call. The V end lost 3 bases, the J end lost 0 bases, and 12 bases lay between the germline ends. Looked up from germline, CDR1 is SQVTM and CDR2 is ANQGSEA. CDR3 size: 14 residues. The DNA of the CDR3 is TGCAGCGTTGAGGTCGGTTACAGCTCCTACGAGCAGTACTTC. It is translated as CSVEVGYSSYEQYF.

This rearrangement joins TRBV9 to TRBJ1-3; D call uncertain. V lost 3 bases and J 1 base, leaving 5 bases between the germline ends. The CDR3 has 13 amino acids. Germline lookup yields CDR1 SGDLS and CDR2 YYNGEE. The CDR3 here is CASSGNSGNTIYF. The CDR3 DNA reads TGTGCCAGCAGCGGGAATTCTGGAAACACCATATATTTT.

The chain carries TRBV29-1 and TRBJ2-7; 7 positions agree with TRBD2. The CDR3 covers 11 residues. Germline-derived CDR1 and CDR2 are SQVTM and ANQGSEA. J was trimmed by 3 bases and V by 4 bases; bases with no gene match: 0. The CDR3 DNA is TGCAGCGTTGGCGGGAGCTACGAGCAGTACTTC. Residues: CSVGGSYEQYF.